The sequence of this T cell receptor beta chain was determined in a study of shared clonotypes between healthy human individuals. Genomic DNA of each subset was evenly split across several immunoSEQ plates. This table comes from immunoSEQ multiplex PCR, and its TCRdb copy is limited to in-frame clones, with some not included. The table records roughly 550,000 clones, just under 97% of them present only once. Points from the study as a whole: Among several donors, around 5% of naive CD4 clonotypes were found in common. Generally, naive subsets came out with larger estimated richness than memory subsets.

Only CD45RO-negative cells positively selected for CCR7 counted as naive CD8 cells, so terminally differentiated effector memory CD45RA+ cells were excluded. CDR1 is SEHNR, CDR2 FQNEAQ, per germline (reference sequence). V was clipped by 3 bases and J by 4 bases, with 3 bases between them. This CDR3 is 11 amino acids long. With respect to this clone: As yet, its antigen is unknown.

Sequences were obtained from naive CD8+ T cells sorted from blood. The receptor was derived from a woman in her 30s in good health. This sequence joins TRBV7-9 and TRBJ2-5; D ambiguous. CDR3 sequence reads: CASSLIETQYF. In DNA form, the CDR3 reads TGTGCCAGCAGCTTGATAGAGACCCAGTACTTC.